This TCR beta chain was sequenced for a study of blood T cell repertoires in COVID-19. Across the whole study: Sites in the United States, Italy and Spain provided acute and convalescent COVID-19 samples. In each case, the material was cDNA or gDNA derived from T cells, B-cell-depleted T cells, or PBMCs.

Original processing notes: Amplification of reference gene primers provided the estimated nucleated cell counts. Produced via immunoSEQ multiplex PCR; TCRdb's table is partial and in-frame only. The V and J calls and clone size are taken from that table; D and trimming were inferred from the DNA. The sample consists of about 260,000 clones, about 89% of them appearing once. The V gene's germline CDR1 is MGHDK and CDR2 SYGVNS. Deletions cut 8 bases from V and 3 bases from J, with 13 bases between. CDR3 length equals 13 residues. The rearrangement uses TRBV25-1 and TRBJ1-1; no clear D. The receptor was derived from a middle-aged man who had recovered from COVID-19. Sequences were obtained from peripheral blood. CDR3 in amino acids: CASSGRRDTEAFF. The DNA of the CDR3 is TGTGCCAGCTCCGGCCGCCGGGACACTGAAGCTTTCTTT.